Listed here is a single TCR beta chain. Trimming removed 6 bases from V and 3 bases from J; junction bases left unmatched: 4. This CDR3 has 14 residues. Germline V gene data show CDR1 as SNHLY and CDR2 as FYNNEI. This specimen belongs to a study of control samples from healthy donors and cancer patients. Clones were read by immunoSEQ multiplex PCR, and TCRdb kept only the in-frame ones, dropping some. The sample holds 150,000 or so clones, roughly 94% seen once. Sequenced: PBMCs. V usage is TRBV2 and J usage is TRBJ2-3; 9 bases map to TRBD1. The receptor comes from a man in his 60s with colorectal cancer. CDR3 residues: CASSGTGWTDTQYF. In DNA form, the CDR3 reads TGTGCCAGCAGCGGGACAGGGTGGACAGATACGCAGTATTTT.